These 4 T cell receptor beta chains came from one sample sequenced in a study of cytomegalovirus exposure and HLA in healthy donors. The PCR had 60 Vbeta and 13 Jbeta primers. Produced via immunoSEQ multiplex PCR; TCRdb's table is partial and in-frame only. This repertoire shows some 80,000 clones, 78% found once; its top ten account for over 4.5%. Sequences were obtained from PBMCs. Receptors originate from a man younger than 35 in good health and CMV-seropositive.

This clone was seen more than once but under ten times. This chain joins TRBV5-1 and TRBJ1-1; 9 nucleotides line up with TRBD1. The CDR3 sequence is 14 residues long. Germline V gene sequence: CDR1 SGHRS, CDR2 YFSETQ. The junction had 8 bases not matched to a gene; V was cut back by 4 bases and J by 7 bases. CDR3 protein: CASSDTGGAGEAFF. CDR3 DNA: TGCGCCAGCAGCGATACAGGGGGCGCGGGTGAAGCTTTCTTT. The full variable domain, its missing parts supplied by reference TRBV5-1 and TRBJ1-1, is KAGVTQTPRYLIKTRGQQVTLSCSPISGHRSVSWYQQTPGQGLQFLFEYFSETQRNKGNFPGRFSGRQFSNSRSEMNVSTLELGDSALYLCASSDTGGAGEAFFGQGTRLTVV.

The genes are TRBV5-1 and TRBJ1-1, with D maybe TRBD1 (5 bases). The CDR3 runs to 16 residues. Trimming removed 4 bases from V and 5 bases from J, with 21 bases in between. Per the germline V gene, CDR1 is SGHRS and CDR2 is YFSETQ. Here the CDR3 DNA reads TGCGCCAGCAGCCTGGGTTCTATCGGGGGGTTGACTGAAGCTTTCTTT. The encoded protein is CASSLGSIGGLTEAFF.

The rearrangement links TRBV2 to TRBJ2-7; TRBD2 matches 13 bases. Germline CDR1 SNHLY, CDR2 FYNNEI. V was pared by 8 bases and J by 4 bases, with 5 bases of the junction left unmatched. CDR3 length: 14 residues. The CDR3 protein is CASLGTSGTYEQYF. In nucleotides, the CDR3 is TGTGCCAGCCTTGGGACTAGCGGGACTTACGAGCAGTACTTC.

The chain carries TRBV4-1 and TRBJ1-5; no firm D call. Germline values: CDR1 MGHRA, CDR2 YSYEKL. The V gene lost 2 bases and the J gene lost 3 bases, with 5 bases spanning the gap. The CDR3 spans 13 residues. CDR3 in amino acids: CASSQSDNQPQHF. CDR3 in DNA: TGCGCCAGCAGCCAAAGCGACAATCAGCCCCAGCATTTT.